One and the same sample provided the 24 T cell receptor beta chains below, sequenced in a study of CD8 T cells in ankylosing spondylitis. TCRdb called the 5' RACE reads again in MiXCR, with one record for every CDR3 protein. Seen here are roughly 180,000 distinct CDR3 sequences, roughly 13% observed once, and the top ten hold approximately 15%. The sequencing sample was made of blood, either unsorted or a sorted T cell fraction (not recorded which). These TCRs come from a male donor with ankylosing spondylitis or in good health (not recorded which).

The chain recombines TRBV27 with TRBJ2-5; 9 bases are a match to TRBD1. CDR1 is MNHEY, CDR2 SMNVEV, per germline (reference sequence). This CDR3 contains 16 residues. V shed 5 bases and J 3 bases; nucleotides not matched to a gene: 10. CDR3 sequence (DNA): TGTGCCAGCAGTCCACAGGGGGCGGGAGCAGAAGAGACCCAGTACTTC. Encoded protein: CASSPQGAGAEETQYF.

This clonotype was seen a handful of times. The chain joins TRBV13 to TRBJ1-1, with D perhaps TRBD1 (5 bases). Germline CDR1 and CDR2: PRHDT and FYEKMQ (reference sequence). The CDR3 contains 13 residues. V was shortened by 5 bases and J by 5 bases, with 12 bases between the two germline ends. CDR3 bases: TGTGCCAGCAGCCCCCAGGGATGGACTGAAGCTTTCTTT. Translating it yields CASSPQGWTEAFF.

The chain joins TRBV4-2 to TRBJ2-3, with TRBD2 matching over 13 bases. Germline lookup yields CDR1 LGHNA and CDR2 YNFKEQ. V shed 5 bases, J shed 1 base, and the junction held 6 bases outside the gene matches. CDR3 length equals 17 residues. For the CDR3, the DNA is TGTGCCAGCAGCGTAACGGGGACTAGCGGGGGCACAGATACGCAGTATTTT. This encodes CASSVTGTSGGTDTQYF.

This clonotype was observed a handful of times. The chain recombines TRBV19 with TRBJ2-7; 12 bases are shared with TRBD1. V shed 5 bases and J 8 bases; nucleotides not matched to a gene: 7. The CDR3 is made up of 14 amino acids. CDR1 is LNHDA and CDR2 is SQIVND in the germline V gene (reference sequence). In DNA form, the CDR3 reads TGTGCCAGTAGTCCGGGACAGGGGGCTCCTCAGCAGTACTTC. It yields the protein CASSPGQGAPQQYF.

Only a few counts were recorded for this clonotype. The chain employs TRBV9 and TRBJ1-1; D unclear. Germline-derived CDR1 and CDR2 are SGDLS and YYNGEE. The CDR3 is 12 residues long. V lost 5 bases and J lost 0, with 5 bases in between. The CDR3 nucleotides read TGTGCCAGCAGTAAGTTGAACACTGAAGCTTTCTTT. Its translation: CASSKLNTEAFF.

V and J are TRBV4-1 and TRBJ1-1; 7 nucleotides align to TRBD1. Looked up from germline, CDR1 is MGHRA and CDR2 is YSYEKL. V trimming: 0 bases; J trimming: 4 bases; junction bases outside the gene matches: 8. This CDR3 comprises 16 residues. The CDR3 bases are TGCGCCAGCAGCCAAGAGATTTCGTCAGGGGGCACTGAAGCTTTCTTT. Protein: CASSQEISSGGTEAFF.

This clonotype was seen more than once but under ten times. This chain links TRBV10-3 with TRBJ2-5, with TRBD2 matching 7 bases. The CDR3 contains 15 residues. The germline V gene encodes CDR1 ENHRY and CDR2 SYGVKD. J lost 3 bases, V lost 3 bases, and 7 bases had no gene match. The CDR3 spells CAISDIAGGKETQYF. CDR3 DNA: TGTGCCATCAGTGATATAGCGGGCGGTAAAGAGACCCAGTACTTC.

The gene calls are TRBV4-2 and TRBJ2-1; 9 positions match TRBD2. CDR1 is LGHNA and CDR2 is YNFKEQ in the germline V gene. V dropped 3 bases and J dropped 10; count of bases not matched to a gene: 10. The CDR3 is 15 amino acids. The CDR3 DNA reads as TGTGCCAGCAGCCAGGCCTCTAGCGGGGAGGAAGAGCAGTTCTTC. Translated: CASSQASSGEEEQFF.

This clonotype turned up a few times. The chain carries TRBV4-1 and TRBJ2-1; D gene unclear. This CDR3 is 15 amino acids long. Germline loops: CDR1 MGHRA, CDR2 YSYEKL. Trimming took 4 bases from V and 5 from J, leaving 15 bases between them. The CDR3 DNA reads TGCGCCAGCAGCCCGGTCCCCAACGCGAACAATGAGCAGTTCTTC. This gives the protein CASSPVPNANNEQFF.

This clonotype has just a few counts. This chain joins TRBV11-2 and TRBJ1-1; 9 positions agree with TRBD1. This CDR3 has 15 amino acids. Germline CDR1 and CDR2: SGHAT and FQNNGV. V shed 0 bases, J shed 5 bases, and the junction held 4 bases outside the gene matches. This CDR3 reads CASSLDTGGWTEAFF. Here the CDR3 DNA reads TGTGCCAGCAGCTTAGACACAGGGGGCTGGACTGAAGCTTTCTTT. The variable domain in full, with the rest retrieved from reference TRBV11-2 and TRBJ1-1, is EAGVAQSPRYKIIEKRQSVAFWCNPISGHATLYWYQQILGQGPKLLIQFQNNGVVDDSQLPKDRFSAERLKGVDSTLKIQPAKLEDSAVYLCASSLDTGGWTEAFFGQGTRLTVV.

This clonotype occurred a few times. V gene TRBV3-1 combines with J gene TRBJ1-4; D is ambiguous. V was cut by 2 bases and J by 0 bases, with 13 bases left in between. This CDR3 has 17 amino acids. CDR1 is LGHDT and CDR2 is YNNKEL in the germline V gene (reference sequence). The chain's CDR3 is CASSQPTGRSTNEKLFF. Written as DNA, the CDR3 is TGTGCCAGCAGCCAACCTACCGGGAGGTCAACTAATGAAAAACTGTTTTTT.

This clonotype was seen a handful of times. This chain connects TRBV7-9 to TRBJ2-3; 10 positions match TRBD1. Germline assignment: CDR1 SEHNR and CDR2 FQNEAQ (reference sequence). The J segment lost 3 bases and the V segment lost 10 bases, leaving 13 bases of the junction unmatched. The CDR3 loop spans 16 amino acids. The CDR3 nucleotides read TGTGCCACCCACCTTCCCGGGACAGGGGTGACAGATACGCAGTATTTT. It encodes CATHLPGTGVTDTQYF.

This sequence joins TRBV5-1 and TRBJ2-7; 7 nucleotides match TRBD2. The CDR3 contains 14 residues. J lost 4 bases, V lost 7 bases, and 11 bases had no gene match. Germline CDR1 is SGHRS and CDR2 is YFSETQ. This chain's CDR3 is CASGPAGPRYEQYF. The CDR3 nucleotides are TGCGCCAGCGGTCCAGCGGGGCCCCGTTACGAGCAGTACTTC. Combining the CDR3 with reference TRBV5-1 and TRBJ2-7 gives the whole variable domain KAGVTQTPRYLIKTRGQQVTLSCSPISGHRSVSWYQQTPGQGLQFLFEYFSETQRNKGNFPGRFSGRQFSNSRSEMNVSTLELGDSALYLCASGPAGPRYEQYFGPGTRLTVT.

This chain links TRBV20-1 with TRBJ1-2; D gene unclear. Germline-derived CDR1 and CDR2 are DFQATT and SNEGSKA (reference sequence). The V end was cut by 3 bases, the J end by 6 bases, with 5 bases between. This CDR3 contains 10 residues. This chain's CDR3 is CSASRNGYTF. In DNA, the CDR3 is TGCAGTGCTAGCAGGAATGGCTACACCTTC.

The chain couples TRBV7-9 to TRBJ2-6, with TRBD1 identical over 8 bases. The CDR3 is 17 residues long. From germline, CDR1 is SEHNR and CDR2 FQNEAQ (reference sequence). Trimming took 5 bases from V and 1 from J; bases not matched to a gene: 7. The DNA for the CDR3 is TGTGCCAGCAGCCGCGGGACAGGTGATTCTGGGGCCAACGTCCTGACTTTC. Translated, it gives CASSRGTGDSGANVLTF. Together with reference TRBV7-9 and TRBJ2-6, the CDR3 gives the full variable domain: DTGVSQNPRHKITKRGQNVTFRCDPISEHNRLYWYRQTLGQGPEFLTYFQNEAQLEKSRLLSDRFSAERPKGSFSTLEIQRTEQGDSAMYLCASSRGTGDSGANVLTFGAGSRLTVL.

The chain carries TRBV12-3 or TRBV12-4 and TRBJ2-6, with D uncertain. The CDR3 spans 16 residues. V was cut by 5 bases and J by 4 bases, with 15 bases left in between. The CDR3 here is CASSLGPLGGANVLTF. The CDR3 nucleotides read TGTGCCAGCAGTCTCGGACCTCTTGGGGGGGCCAACGTCCTGACTTTC.

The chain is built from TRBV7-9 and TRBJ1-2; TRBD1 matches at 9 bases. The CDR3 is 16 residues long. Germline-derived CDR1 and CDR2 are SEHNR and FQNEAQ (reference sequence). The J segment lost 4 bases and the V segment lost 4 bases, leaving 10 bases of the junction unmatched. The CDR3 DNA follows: TGTGCCAGCAGCTCGCTACAGGGGGCGATTAGCTATGGCTACACCTTC. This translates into CASSSLQGAISYGYTF.

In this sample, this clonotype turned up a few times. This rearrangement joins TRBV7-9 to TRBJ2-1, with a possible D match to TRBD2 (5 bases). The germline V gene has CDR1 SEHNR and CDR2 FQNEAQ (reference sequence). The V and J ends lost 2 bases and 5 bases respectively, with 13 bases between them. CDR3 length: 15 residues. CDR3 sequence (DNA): TGTGCCAGCAGCTTAACCTTGACTAACCACAATGAGCAGTTCTTC. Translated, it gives CASSLTLTNHNEQFF.

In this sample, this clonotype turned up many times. The CDR3 spells CASSLDRGSIKNIQYF. CDR3 coding DNA: TGCGCCAGCAGCTTGGACAGGGGCAGCATCAAAAACATTCAGTACTTC. The rearrangement links TRBV5-1 to TRBJ2-4; TRBD1 agrees at 7 bases. The V gene end was trimmed by 0 bases and the J gene end by 3 bases; junction bases not matched to a gene: 6. The CDR3 is 16 amino acids. Germline lookup yields CDR1 SGHRS and CDR2 YFSETQ.

The CDR3 loop reads CASSAGDFYEQYF. CDR3 bases: TGTGCCAGCAGTGCCGGCGACTTTTACGAGCAGTACTTC. The chain combines TRBV13 with TRBJ2-7; D call uncertain. Germline V gives CDR1 PRHDT, CDR2 FYEKMQ (reference sequence). This CDR3 has 13 amino acids. V lost 6 bases and J 4 bases, leaving 13 bases between the germline ends.

CDR3 coding DNA: TGTGCCAGCAGGTCTCCCGGGACAGGGGTCATGAACACTGAAGCTTTCTTT. Its protein is CASRSPGTGVMNTEAFF. This chain connects TRBV11-1 to TRBJ1-1, with 10 positions matching TRBD1. The V gene's germline CDR1 is SGHAT and CDR2 FQDESV (reference sequence). The length of the CDR3 is 17 residues. With V trimmed by 6 bases and J by 0 bases, 10 bases remained unmatched.

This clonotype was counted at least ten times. CDR3 residues: CASSFALNTEAFF. In DNA, the CDR3 is TGCGCCAGCAGCTTCGCATTGAACACTGAAGCTTTCTTT. The chain recombines TRBV5-1 with TRBJ1-1; D ambiguous. The CDR3 length is 13 residues. Germline CDR1 reads SGHRS; CDR2 reads YFSETQ. With 2 bases removed from V and 0 bases from J, the gap between germline ends came to 5 bases.

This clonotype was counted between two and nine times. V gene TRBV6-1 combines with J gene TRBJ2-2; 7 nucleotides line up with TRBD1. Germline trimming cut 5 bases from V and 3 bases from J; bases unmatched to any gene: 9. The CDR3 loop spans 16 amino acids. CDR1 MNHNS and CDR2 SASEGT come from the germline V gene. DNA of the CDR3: TGTGCCAGCAGTACACCCGGGACAGCCTACACCGGGGAGCTGTTTTTT. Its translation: CASSTPGTAYTGELFF.

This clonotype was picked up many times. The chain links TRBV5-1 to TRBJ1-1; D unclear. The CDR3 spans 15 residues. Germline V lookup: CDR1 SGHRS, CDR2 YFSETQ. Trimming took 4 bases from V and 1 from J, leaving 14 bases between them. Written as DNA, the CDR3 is TGCGCCAGCAGCGGTACGGTTTACCAGAACACTGAAGCTTTCTTT. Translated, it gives CASSGTVYQNTEAFF.